These 15 T cell receptor beta chains share one sample of origin, sequenced in a study of cytomegalovirus exposure and HLA in healthy donors. Primers: 60 Vbeta forward and 13 Jbeta reverse. Generated by immunoSEQ multiplex PCR, the TCRdb table keeps only in-frame clones and is missing some. The table lists over 75,000 clones, 67% of them singletons. Sequenced material: PBMCs. All receptors derive from a man under 40 in good health and CMV-seronegative.

This clone has only a few counts. V usage is TRBV6-6 and J usage is TRBJ2-3; D is perhaps TRBD2 (5 bases). The CDR3 consists of 16 residues. Trimming left V 3 bases short and J 2 bases short, with 15 bases between. The V gene's germline CDR1 is MNHNY and CDR2 SVGAGI (reference sequence). In nucleotides, the CDR3 is TGTGCCAGCAGTTATCCCCGGAGCGGCAACACAGATACGCAGTATTTT. Translated, it gives CASSYPRSGNTDTQYF.

The chain carries TRBV11-2 and TRBJ2-7; D might be TRBD2 (5 bases). The CDR3 consists of 11 residues. Trimming pared 5 bases from V and 7 bases from J, leaving 9 bases between. The germline V gene has CDR1 SGHAT and CDR2 FQNNGV. For the CDR3, the DNA is TGTGCCAGCAGCGGCTCGGGGGAGCAGTACTTC. It encodes CASSGSGEQYF.

Points on this clone: Mismatch with germline at one junction end may stem from a read error. The chain is built from TRBV18 and TRBJ1-2; D unclear. The CDR3 consists of 14 residues. The germline gives CDR1 KGHSH, CDR2 LQKENI. CDR3 DNA: TGTGCCAGCTCACCTTCCAGGAATAACGATGGCTACACCTTC. Translation: CASSPSRNNDGYTF.

This chain uses TRBV11-2 with TRBJ1-1; tentative D call: TRBD1 (6 bases). The germline CDR1 and CDR2 sequences are SGHAT and FQNNGV. Trimming removed 1 base at V and 9 bases at J, with 9 bases between. CDR3 length: 12 amino acids. CDR3 bases: TGTGCCAGCAGCTTAGCGGGGGGCAAAGCTTTCTTT. Protein sequence: CASSLAGGKAFF. The full variable domain, in which reference TRBV11-2 and TRBJ1-1 provide the parts outside the CDR3, is EAGVAQSPRYKIIEKRQSVAFWCNPISGHATLYWYQQILGQGPKLLIQFQNNGVVDDSQLPKDRFSAERLKGVDSTLKIQPAKLEDSAVYLCASSLAGGKAFFGQGTRLTVV.

V is TRBV7-9 and J is TRBJ2-2; maybe TRBD1 (7 bases). This CDR3 region has 14 residues. Germline V lookup: CDR1 SEHNR, CDR2 FQNEAQ (reference sequence). V was pared by 5 bases and J by 4 bases, with 11 bases between. DNA of the CDR3: TGTGCCAGCAGCGCAGGGGGGTCCACCGGGGAGCTGTTTTTT. Amino acid sequence: CASSAGGSTGELFF.

The chain combines TRBV29-1 with TRBJ2-7; weak D call: TRBD2 (6 bases). This CDR3 has 12 residues. Trimming took off 3 bases at V and 5 bases at J, with 11 bases between the two ends. CDR1 is SQVTM, CDR2 ANQGSEA, per germline. This chain's CDR3 is CSVEQGGDEQYF. The CDR3 nucleotides read TGCAGCGTTGAGCAGGGAGGCGACGAGCAGTACTTC.

This clone showed up just once. The rearrangement uses TRBV29-1 and TRBJ2-7; 9 nucleotides line up with TRBD1. CDR3 length: 11 residues. Trimming removed 6 bases from V and 3 bases from J; junction bases left unmatched: 0. Germline lookup yields CDR1 SQVTM and CDR2 ANQGSEA. CDR3 amino acids: CSVDRGYEQYF. The CDR3 DNA reads as TGCAGCGTGGACAGGGGCTACGAGCAGTACTTC.

Here the CDR3 reads CASTRLAGTYEQYF. The CDR3 region has the DNA TGTGCCAGCACCCGACTAGCGGGTACCTACGAGCAGTACTTC. The chain employs TRBV7-8 and TRBJ2-7, with 10 positions matching TRBD2. Germline CDR1 and CDR2: SGHVS and FQNEAQ. J lost 2 bases, V lost 7 bases, and 5 bases had no gene match. This CDR3 comprises 14 residues.

The rearrangement uses TRBV28 and TRBJ1-4; weak D call: TRBD1 (5 bases). CDR3 length: 13 amino acids. CDR1 MDHEN and CDR2 SYDVKM come from the germline V gene. The ends were cut back, 3 bases at V and 7 bases at J, with 9 bases in the middle. CDR3 sequence: CASSFGGVEKLFF. The CDR3 nucleotides read TGTGCCAGCAGTTTCGGGGGAGTTGAAAAACTGTTTTTT.

This clone showed up just a few times. This chain links TRBV4-1 with TRBJ2-2, with D perhaps TRBD1 (5 bases). The V gene lost 1 base and the J gene lost 6 bases, with 9 bases spanning the gap. This CDR3 is built from 14 residues. The germline gives CDR1 MGHRA, CDR2 YSYEKL. The CDR3 sequence is CASSQVIGAGELFF. The CDR3 bases are TGCGCCAGCAGCCAAGTCATAGGGGCCGGGGAGCTGTTTTTT.

This chain uses TRBV18 with TRBJ1-4; TRBD1 matches 10 bases. The junction had 0 bases not matched to a gene; V was cut back by 4 bases and J by 7 bases. The CDR3 spans 13 residues. Germline V lookup: CDR1 KGHSH, CDR2 LQKENI. CDR3 sequence reads: CASSRDRGEKLFF. DNA for the CDR3: TGTGCCAGCTCACGGGACAGGGGTGAAAAACTGTTTTTT.

This sequence joins TRBV27 and TRBJ1-2; 9 bases map to TRBD1. CDR1 is MNHEY and CDR2 is SMNVEV in the germline V gene (reference sequence). There are 13 residues in the CDR3. V lost 4 bases, J lost 8 bases, and 5 bases stayed unmatched. In DNA, the CDR3 is TGTGCCAGCAGTTCGGGGACAGGGCACGGCTACACCTTC. It is translated as CASSSGTGHGYTF.

The rearrangement links TRBV7-2 to TRBJ2-5; 7 nucleotides agree with TRBD1. CDR3 length: 15 residues. V gave up 2 bases and J gave up 1 base; unmatched junction bases: 4. From germline, CDR1 is SGHTA and CDR2 FQGNSA. DNA for the CDR3: TGTGCCAGCAGCTTATCCCGGGACAGCCAAGAGACCCAGTACTTC. This codes for CASSLSRDSQETQYF.

The chain uses TRBV29-1 and TRBJ2-7; tentatively, D is TRBD2 (5 bases). This CDR3 region has 14 residues. Per the germline V gene, CDR1 is SQVTM and CDR2 is ANQGSEA. The V gene lost 4 bases and the J gene lost 4 bases, with 17 bases spanning the gap. CDR3: CSVVEVGESYEQYF. DNA for the CDR3: TGCAGCGTTGTCGAGGTGGGAGAGTCGTACGAGCAGTACTTC.

This rearrangement joins TRBV7-9 to TRBJ2-1; D may be TRBD2 (5 bases). The germline CDR1 and CDR2 sequences are SEHNR and FQNEAQ (reference sequence). CDR3 length equals 15 residues. Trimming left V 4 bases short and J 6 bases short, with 16 bases between. The CDR3 nucleotides are TGTGCCAGCAGCTCCACCCCCTCGGGGAGCAATGAGCAGTTCTTC. Translating gives CASSSTPSGSNEQFF.